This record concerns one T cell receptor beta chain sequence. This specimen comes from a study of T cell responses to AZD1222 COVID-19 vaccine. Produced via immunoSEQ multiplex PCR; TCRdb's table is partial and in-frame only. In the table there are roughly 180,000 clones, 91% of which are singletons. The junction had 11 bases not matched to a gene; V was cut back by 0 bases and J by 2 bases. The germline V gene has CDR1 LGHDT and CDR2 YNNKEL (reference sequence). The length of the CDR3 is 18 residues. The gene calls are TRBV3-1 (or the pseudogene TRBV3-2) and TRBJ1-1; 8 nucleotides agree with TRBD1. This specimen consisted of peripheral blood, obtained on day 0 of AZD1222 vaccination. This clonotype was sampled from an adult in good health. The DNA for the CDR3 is TGTGCCAGCAGCCAAGATCGCCCAGGACAGGGATCTAACACTGAAGCTTTCTTT. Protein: CASSQDRPGQGSNTEAFF.